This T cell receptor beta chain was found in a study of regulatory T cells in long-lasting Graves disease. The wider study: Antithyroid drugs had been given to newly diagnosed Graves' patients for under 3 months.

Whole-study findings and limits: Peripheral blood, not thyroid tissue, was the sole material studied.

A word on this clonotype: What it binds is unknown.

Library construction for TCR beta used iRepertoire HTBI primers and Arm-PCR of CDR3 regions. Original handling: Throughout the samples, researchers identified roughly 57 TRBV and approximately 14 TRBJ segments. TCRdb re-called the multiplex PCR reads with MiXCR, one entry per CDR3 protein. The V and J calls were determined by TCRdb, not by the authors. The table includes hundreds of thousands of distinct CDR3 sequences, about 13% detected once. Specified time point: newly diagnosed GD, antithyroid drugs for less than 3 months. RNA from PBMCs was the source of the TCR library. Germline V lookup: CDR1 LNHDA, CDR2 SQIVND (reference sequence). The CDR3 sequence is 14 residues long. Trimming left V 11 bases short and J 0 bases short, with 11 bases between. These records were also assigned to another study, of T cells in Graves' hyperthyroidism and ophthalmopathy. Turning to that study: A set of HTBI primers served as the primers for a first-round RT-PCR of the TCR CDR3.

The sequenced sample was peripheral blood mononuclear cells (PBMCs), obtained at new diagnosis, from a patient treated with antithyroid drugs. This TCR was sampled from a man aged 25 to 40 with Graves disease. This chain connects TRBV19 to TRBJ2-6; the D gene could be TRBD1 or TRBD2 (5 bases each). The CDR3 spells CAVRDGSGANVLTF. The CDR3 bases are TGTGCCGTCCGGGACGGCTCTGGGGCCAACGTCCTGACTTTC.